The clone carrying this TCR beta chain occurred many times. The antigen remains undetermined. The entry originates in a study of blood T cells in healthy people across ages. Study background: With template switching, about one barcoded beta molecule was captured per two T cells. Study results and limitations: Unsorted PBMCs ruled out conclusive naive versus antigen-experienced comparison.

Each individual donor underwent a draw of roughly 10 milliliters of peripheral blood. Primers used in a second PCR of about 6 to 11 cycles were a sample-barcoded 5' primer and a J-beta primer mix. Each cDNA molecule was tagged by a template-switch adaptor that had 12 random nucleotides. TCRdb recomputed calls from the 5' RACE reads with MiXCR, one row per CDR3 protein. This repertoire shows about 1.7 million distinct CDR3 sequences, approximately 28% found once; its top ten account for about 7.7%. J was trimmed by 0 bases and V by 0 bases; bases with no gene match: 3. CDR1 and CDR2 (germline): LGHNA, YNFKEQ. The CDR3 has 17 amino acids.

The chain uses TRBV4-2 and TRBJ2-5, with 11 nucleotides matching TRBD2. The sequence was obtained from a young woman in good health. The sequencing input was blood. The CDR3 DNA is TGTGCCAGCAGCCAAGAGCCTAGCGGGGGGTACCAAGAGACCCAGTACTTC. Its translation is CASSQEPSGGYQETQYF.